Below are 5 T cell receptor beta chains sequenced from a single sample in a study of blood T cell repertoires in COVID-19. Clones were read by immunoSEQ multiplex PCR, and TCRdb kept only the in-frame ones, dropping some. The profile covers tens of thousands of clones, with about 76% appearing a single time and about 30% taken by the ten largest. The sequenced material came from peripheral blood. All receptors come from a human donor in a cohort sampled during active COVID-19.

The chain carries TRBV2 and TRBJ1-5; TRBD1 matches at 8 bases. V trimming: 6 bases; J trimming: 5 bases; junction bases outside the gene matches: 9. CDR1 is SNHLY and CDR2 is FYNNEI in the germline V gene. The CDR3 contains 15 residues. The CDR3: CASRGTGGYHQPQHF. The DNA for the CDR3 is TGTGCCAGCAGAGGGACAGGTGGGTATCATCAGCCCCAGCATTTT.

The chain has TRBV7-9 and TRBJ2-7, with 7 bases fitting TRBD1. The junction had 3 bases not matched to a gene; V was cut back by 1 base and J by 3 bases. Germline CDR1 is SEHNR and CDR2 is FQNEAQ (reference sequence). The length of the CDR3 is 14 residues. The CDR3 protein is CASSLVAGGYEQYF. CDR3 in DNA: TGTGCCAGCAGCTTAGTGGCAGGGGGCTACGAGCAGTACTTC.

The CDR3 sequence is CASSLTRGQTHGYTF. As DNA, the CDR3 is TGTGCCAGCAGCTTGACCAGGGGGCAGACGCATGGCTACACCTTC. This chain uses TRBV5-4 with TRBJ1-2, with 8 nucleotides matching TRBD1. The V segment lost 1 base and the J segment 6 bases; nucleotides outside the gene matches: 8. The CDR3 loop spans 15 amino acids. Germline-derived CDR1 and CDR2 are SGHNT and YYREEE (reference sequence).

The chain couples TRBV7-2 to TRBJ2-5; 15 positions agree with TRBD2. This CDR3 region has 14 residues. Germline trimming cut 5 bases from V and 7 bases from J; bases unmatched to any gene: 2. Germline V gene data show CDR1 as SGHTA and CDR2 as FQGNSA. CDR3 protein: CASSRGLAGGTQYF. CDR3 sequence (DNA): TGTGCCAGCAGCCGGGGACTAGCGGGGGGGACCCAGTACTTC.

This clone has more than one count but fewer than ten. The gene calls are TRBV27 and TRBJ1-5; 9 bases are shared with TRBD1. The ends lost 5 bases at V and 6 bases at J; junction bases unmatched: 8. From germline, CDR1 is MNHEY and CDR2 SMNVEV (reference sequence). The CDR3 has 15 residues. The CDR3 loop reads CASSEQGASGQPQHF. CDR3 DNA sequence: TGTGCCAGCAGTGAACAGGGGGCGTCGGGTCAGCCCCAGCATTTT.